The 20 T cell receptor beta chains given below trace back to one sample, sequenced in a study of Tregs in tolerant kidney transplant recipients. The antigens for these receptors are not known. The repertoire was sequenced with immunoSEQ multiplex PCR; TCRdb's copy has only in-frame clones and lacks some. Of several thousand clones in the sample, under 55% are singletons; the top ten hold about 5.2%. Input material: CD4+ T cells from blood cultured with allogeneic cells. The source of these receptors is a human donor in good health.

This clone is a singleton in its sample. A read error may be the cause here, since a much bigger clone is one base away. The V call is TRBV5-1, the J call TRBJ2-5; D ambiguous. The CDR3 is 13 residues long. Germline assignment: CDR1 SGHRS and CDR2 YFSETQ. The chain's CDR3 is CTSSLGREETQYF. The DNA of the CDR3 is TGCACCAGCAGCTTGGGTCGCGAAGAGACCCAGTACTTC.

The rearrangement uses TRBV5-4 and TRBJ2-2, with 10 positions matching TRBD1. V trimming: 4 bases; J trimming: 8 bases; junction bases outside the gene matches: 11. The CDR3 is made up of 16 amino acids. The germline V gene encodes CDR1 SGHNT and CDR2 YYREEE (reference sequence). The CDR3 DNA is TGTGCCAGCAGCCTACTCAGAGACAGGGGGCAGGGGGAGCTGTTTTTT. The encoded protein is CASSLLRDRGQGELFF. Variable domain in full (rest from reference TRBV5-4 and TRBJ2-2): ETGVTQSPTHLIKTRGQQVTLRCSSQSGHNTVSWYQQALGQGPQFIFQYYREEENGRGNFPPRFSGLQFPNYSSELNVNALELDDSALYLCASSLLRDRGQGELFFGEGSRLTVL.

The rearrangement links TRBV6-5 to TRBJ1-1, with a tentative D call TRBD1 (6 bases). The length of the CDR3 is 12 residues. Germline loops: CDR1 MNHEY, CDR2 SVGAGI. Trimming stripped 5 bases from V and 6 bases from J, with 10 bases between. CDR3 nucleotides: TGTGCCAGCAGTAGGGGGATAGCTGAAGCTTTCTTT. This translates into CASSRGIAEAFF.

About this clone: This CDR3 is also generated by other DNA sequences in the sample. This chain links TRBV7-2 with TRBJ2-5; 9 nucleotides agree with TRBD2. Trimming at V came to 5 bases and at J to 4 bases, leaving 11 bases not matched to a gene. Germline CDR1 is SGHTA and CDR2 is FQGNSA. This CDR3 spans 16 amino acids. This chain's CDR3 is CASSLSQAGGRETQYF. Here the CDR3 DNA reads TGTGCCAGCAGCCTTAGCCAAGCGGGGGGCCGAGAGACCCAGTACTTC.

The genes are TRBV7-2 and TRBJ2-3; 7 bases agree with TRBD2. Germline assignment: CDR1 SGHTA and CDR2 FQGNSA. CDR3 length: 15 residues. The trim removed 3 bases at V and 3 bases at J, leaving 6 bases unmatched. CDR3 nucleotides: TGTGCCAGCAGCTTTATGCGGGGGTGGACAGATACGCAGTATTTT. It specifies CASSFMRGWTDTQYF.

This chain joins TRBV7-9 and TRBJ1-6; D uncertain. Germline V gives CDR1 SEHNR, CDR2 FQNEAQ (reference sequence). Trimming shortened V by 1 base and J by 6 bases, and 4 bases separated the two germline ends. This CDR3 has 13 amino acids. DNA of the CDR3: TGTGCCAGCAGCTTAGACGCTAATTCACCCCTCCACTTT. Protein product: CASSLDANSPLHF.

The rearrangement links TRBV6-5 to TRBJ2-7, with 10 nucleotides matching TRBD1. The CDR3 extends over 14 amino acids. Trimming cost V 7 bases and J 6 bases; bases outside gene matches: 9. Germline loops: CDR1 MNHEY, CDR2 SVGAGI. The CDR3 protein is CASKVLTGGFEQYF. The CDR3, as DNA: TGTGCCAGCAAGGTGCTGACAGGGGGCTTCGAGCAGTACTTC.

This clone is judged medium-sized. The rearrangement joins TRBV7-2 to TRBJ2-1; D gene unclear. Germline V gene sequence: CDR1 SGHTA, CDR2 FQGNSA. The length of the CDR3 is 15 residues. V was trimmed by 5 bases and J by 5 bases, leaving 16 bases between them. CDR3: CASSPPSGPDNEQFF. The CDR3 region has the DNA TGTGCCAGCAGCCCCCCGTCCGGGCCTGACAATGAGCAGTTCTTC.

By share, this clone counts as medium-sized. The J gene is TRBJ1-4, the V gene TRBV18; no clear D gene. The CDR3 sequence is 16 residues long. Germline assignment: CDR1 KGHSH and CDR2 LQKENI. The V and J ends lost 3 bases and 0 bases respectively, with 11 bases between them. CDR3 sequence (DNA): TGTGCCAGCTCACCGTTACACAAGGCAACTAATGAAAAACTGTTTTTT. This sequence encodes CASSPLHKATNEKLFF.

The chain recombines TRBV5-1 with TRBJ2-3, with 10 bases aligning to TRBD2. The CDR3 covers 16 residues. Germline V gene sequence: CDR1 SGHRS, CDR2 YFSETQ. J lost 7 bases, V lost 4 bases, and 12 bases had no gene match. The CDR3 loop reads CASSHPNLAGVYTQYF. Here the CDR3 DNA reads TGCGCCAGCAGCCACCCCAACCTAGCGGGAGTGTATACGCAGTATTTT.

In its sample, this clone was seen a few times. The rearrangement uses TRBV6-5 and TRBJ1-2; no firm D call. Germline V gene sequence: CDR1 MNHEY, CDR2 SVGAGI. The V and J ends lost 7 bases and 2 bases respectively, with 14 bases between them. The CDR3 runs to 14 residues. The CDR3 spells CASKRYPTNYGYTF. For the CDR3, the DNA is TGTGCCAGCAAGAGATACCCAACCAACTATGGCTACACCTTC.

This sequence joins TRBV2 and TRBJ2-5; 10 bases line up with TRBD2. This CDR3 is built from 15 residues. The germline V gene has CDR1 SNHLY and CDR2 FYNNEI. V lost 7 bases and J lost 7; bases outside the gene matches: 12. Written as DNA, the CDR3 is TGTGCCAGCACCCCGAAGAGCGGGGGGGCGGTGACCCAGTACTTC. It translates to CASTPKSGGAVTQYF.

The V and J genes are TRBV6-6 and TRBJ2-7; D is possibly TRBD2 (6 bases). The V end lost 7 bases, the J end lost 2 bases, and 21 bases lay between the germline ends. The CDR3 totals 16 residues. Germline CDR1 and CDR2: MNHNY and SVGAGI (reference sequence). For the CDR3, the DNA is TGTGCCAGCACTCGCCACGGGAGCGGACGAACCTACGAGCAGTACTTC. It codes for CASTRHGSGRTYEQYF.

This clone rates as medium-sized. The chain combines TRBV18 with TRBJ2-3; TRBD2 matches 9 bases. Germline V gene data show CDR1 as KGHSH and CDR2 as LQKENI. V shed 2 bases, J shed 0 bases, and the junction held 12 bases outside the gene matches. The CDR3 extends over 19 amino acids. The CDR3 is CASSPSLAGLIPSTDTQYF. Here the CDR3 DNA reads TGTGCCAGCTCACCATCCCTAGCGGGGTTAATTCCTAGCACAGATACGCAGTATTTT.

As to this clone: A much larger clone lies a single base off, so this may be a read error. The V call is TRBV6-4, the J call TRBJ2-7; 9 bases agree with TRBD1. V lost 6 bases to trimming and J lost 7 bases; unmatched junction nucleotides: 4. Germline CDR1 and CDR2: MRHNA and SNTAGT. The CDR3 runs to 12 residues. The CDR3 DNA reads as TGTGCCAGCAGCCGGACAGGGGAGGAGCAGTACTTC. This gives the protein CASSRTGEEQYF.

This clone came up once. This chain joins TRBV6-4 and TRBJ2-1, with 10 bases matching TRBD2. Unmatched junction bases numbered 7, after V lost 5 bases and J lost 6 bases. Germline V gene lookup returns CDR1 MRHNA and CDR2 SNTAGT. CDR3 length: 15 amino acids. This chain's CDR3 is CASSSSGRAINEQFF. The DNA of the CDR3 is TGTGCCAGCAGTTCGAGCGGGAGGGCCATCAATGAGCAGTTCTTC.

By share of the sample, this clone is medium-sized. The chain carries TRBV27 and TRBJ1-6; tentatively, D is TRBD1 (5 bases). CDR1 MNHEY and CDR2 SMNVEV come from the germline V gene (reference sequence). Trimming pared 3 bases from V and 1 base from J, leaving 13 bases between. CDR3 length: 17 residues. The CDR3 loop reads CASSFVGGSSYNSPLHF. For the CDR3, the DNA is TGTGCCAGCAGTTTCGTCGGGGGGAGTTCCTATAATTCACCCCTCCACTTT.

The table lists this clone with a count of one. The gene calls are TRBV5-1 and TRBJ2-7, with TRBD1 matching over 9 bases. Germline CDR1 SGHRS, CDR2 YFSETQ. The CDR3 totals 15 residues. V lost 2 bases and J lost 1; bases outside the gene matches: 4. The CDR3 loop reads CASSLGTGSSYEQYF. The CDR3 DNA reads TGCGCCAGCAGCTTAGGGACAGGGTCTTCCTACGAGCAGTACTTC.

The CDR3 sequence is CASSLLGRVAEAFF. CDR3 nucleotides: TGTGCCAGCAGCTTACTTGGCAGGGTGGCTGAAGCTTTCTTT. This chain uses TRBV11-2 with TRBJ1-1, with TRBD1 as a possible D gene (5 bases). Looked up from germline, CDR1 is SGHAT and CDR2 is FQNNGV. CDR3 length: 14 amino acids. Trimming stripped 2 bases from V and 6 bases from J, with 13 bases between. Variable domain in full (rest from reference TRBV11-2 and TRBJ1-1): EAGVAQSPRYKIIEKRQSVAFWCNPISGHATLYWYQQILGQGPKLLIQFQNNGVVDDSQLPKDRFSAERLKGVDSTLKIQPAKLEDSAVYLCASSLLGRVAEAFFGQGTRLTVV.

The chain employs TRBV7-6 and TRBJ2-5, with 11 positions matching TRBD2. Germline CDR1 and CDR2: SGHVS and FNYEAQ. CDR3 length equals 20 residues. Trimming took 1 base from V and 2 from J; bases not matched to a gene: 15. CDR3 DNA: TGTGCCAGCAGCTTAGTACCGGGGATAGGCCTAGCGGGGGGACAAGAGACCCAGTACTTC. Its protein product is CASSLVPGIGLAGGQETQYF.